These 27 T cell receptor beta chains originate from one sample sequenced in a study of cytomegalovirus exposure and HLA in healthy donors. In the PCR, 60 Vbeta and 13 Jbeta primers were used. Method: immunoSEQ multiplex PCR; TCRdb's copy keeps in-frame clones and lacks some. The sample holds under 150,000 clones, around 77% seen once. The sequenced material came from PBMCs. These receptors were collected from a woman aged 60-75 years in good health and CMV-seronegative.

The chain is built from TRBV5-5 and TRBJ2-7, with a weak D call TRBD1 (6 bases). The CDR3 length is 13 residues. V gave up 1 base and J gave up 3 bases, with 8 bases separating them. The germline CDR1 and CDR2 sequences are SGHKS and YYEKEE (reference sequence). The DNA of the CDR3 is TGTGCCAGCAGCTTGCTCAGGGGCTACGAGCAGTACTTC. Its protein product is CASSLLRGYEQYF. The full variable domain, its missing parts supplied by reference TRBV5-5 and TRBJ2-7, is DAGVTQSPTHLIKTRGQQVTLRCSPISGHKSVSWYQQVLGQGPQFIFQYYEKEERGRGNFPDRFSARQFPNYSSELNVNALLLGDSALYLCASSLLRGYEQYFGPGTRLTVT.

V usage is TRBV5-1 and J usage is TRBJ2-5; a weak D match, TRBD2 (5 bases). Germline values: CDR1 SGHRS, CDR2 YFSETQ. V was shortened by 4 bases and J by 5 bases, with 9 bases between the two germline ends. This CDR3 contains 12 residues. DNA for the CDR3: TGCGCCAGCAGCCGACGGGGTGAGACCCAGTACTTC. This codes for CASSRRGETQYF.

J is TRBJ1-4 and V is TRBV7-2; D call uncertain. This CDR3 has 15 residues. Germline V gives CDR1 SGHTA, CDR2 FQGNSA. The V end lost 5 bases, the J end lost 0 bases, and 10 bases lay between the germline ends. The CDR3 DNA follows: TGTGCCAGCAGCACCCAGGCCGCAACTAATGAAAAACTGTTTTTT. Its protein product is CASSTQAATNEKLFF.

This chain joins TRBV5-1 and TRBJ2-7; 7 positions agree with TRBD2. CDR1 is SGHRS and CDR2 is YFSETQ in the germline V gene. V was clipped by 5 bases and J by 2 bases; unmatched bases: 4. The CDR3 loop spans 13 amino acids. The CDR3 here is CASSRGETYEQYF. The DNA of the CDR3 is TGCGCCAGCAGTCGGGGGGAAACCTACGAGCAGTACTTC.

With respect to this clone: Other DNA sequences in the sample encode the same CDR3. The chain links TRBV20-1 to TRBJ2-1; D is unresolved. The CDR3 is made up of 11 amino acids. With 3 bases removed from V and 7 bases from J, the gap between germline ends came to 7 bases. Per the germline V gene, CDR1 is DFQATT and CDR2 is SNEGSKA (reference sequence). The chain's CDR3 is CSASPVNEQFF. Written as DNA, the CDR3 is TGCAGTGCTAGTCCTGTGAATGAGCAGTTCTTC.

The chain couples TRBV10-3 to TRBJ1-2; D might be TRBD1 (5 bases). The CDR3 runs to 14 residues. V was pared by 0 bases and J by 8 bases, with 13 bases between. Germline V gene lookup returns CDR1 ENHRY and CDR2 SYGVKD. This chain's CDR3 is CAISESQAGRGYTF. The CDR3 DNA reads TGTGCCATCAGTGAGTCCCAGGCAGGGAGGGGCTACACCTTC.

The chain links TRBV9 to TRBJ2-1, with D maybe TRBD2 (6 bases). V lost 0 bases, J lost 0 bases, and 10 bases lay in between. The CDR3 sequence is 16 residues long. Germline V lookup: CDR1 SGDLS, CDR2 YYNGEE. CDR3 coding DNA: TGTGCCAGCAGCGTAGGAGGAGCGGGCTCCTACAATGAGCAGTTCTTC. Encoded protein: CASSVGGAGSYNEQFF.

This chain joins TRBV5-4 and TRBJ2-5; D could derive from TRBD1 or TRBD2 (5 bases each). The J call may be incorrect, as the DNA end agrees better with TRBJ2-7. Germline V CDR1 and CDR2: SGHNT, YYREEE (reference sequence). The CDR3 runs 14 residues. CDR3 protein: CASSQGGGSYEQYF. CDR3 bases: TGTGCCAGCAGTCAAGGTGGGGGCTCCTACGAGCAGTACTTC.

The rearrangement links TRBV7-6 to TRBJ2-5; D unclear. The germline V gene has CDR1 SGHVS and CDR2 FNYEAQ. V lost 2 bases, J lost 1 base, and 8 bases lay in between. The CDR3 length is 14 residues. The CDR3 DNA sequence: TGTGCCAGCAGCTTAAGCCGGAGCCAAGAGACCCAGTACTTC. Translating it yields CASSLSRSQETQYF.

This rearrangement joins TRBV18 to TRBJ2-5; D possibly corresponds to TRBD2 (6 bases). V lost 0 bases and J lost 2, with 13 bases in between. The germline V gene has CDR1 KGHSH and CDR2 LQKENI. The length of the CDR3 is 16 residues. CDR3 protein: CASSPPRRLVQETQYF. For the CDR3, the DNA is TGTGCCAGCTCACCACCTAGGAGACTAGTTCAAGAGACCCAGTACTTC.

The V and J genes are TRBV11-2 and TRBJ2-5, with TRBD2 as a possible D gene (6 bases). Judging by the DNA end, TRBJ2-7 fits better; the J call may be wrong. This CDR3 has 17 amino acids. Germline CDR1 reads SGHAT; CDR2 reads FQNNGV. This CDR3 reads CASSPTNLPGVDYEQYF. The CDR3 nucleotides are TGTGCCAGCAGCCCCACCAACTTGCCGGGGGTAGACTACGAGCAGTACTTC.

This chain connects TRBV2 to TRBJ2-5; D uncertain. The closer fit of TRBJ2-7 to the DNA end suggests the J call may be wrong. The CDR3 is made up of 12 amino acids. Germline CDR1 and CDR2: SNHLY and FYNNEI. CDR3: CASSDTSYEQYF. The CDR3 bases are TGTGCCAGCAGTGACACCTCCTACGAGCAGTACTTC.

The genes are TRBV4-1 and TRBJ2-1, with D perhaps matching TRBD1 (6 bases). CDR3 length: 13 amino acids. CDR1 is MGHRA, CDR2 YSYEKL, per germline. V was cut by 1 base and J by 9 bases, with 10 bases left in between. CDR3 sequence reads: CASSQGKGGEQFF. As DNA, the CDR3 is TGCGCCAGCAGCCAAGGAAAAGGGGGTGAGCAGTTCTTC.

This clone has more than one count but fewer than ten. A junction end diverges from the germline sequence, so it may reflect a read error. CDR3 sequence (DNA): TGTTCCAGCAGCTTCAAACCAGACATCCCCCGGGAATACGAGCAGTACTTC. It specifies CSSSFKPDIPREYEQYF. The V gene is TRBV7-9, the J gene TRBJ2-7; D possibly corresponds to TRBD2 (5 bases). CDR1 SEHNR and CDR2 FQNEAQ come from the germline V gene (reference sequence). CDR3 length equals 17 residues.

The genes are TRBV28 and TRBJ1-2; 8 nucleotides line up with TRBD1. With V trimmed by 4 bases and J by 7 bases, 14 bases remained unmatched. The CDR3 is 16 amino acids. CDR1 and CDR2 from the germline V gene are MDHEN and SYDVKM. For the CDR3, the DNA is TGTGCCAGCAGTTCTTCCGGACAGGGTTTCCGGTCTGGCTACACCTTC. Encoded protein: CASSSSGQGFRSGYTF.

Of note for this clone: Other DNA variants within this sample encode the same CDR3. V gene TRBV5-4 combines with J gene TRBJ2-7; 9 bases agree with TRBD1. The CDR3 runs to 14 residues. The V segment lost 0 bases and the J segment 2 bases; nucleotides outside the gene matches: 0. CDR1 SGHNT and CDR2 YYREEE come from the germline V gene (reference sequence). In DNA form, the CDR3 reads TGTGCCAGCAGCTTGGGACAGGGGGCCTACGAGCAGTACTTC. Protein: CASSLGQGAYEQYF.

This chain uses TRBV28 with TRBJ2-1, with 8 bases that match TRBD2. Germline CDR1 and CDR2: MDHEN and SYDVKM. The V and J ends lost 4 bases and 0 bases, in that order; junction bases with no gene match: 5. The CDR3 runs 16 residues. In nucleotides, the CDR3 is TGTGCCAGCAGTTCGAGCGGGGGATTCTCCTACAATGAGCAGTTCTTC. Encoded protein: CASSSSGGFSYNEQFF. Full variable domain (missing parts from reference TRBV28 and TRBJ2-1): DVKVTQSSRYLVKRTGEKVFLECVQDMDHENMFWYRQDPGLGLRLIYFSYDVKMKEKGDIPEGYSVSREKKERFSLILESASTNQTSMYLCASSSSGGFSYNEQFFGPGTRLTVL.

The chain uses TRBV7-9 and TRBJ1-1; 8 bases match TRBD1. CDR1 and CDR2 from the germline V gene are SEHNR and FQNEAQ (reference sequence). The CDR3 has 15 residues. Trimming cost V 5 bases and J 4 bases; bases outside gene matches: 9. The CDR3 nucleotides are TGTGCCAGCAGCGCCAAGGGACAGGTCGGCACTGAAGCTTTCTTT. Translated: CASSAKGQVGTEAFF.

This clone was seen a few times. This rearrangement joins TRBV9 to TRBJ2-1, with 7 nucleotides matching TRBD1. CDR3 length: 14 amino acids. V shed 0 bases, J shed 7 bases, and the junction held 4 bases outside the gene matches. The V gene's germline CDR1 is SGDLS and CDR2 YYNGEE. CDR3 DNA: TGTGCCAGCAGCGTAGGGGGCAGGGGGAATGAGCAGTTCTTC. Protein sequence: CASSVGGRGNEQFF.

The rearrangement joins TRBV7-2 to TRBJ1-1; TRBD1 might be the D (5 bases). V dropped 5 bases and J dropped 4 bases, with 20 bases sitting between them. Germline CDR1 and CDR2: SGHTA and FQGNSA. The CDR3 length is 16 residues. CDR3 DNA sequence: TGTGCCAGCAGCCCTTTCCAGGGTAGTTTGAGCACTGAAGCTTTCTTT. This codes for CASSPFQGSLSTEAFF.

The chain couples TRBV10-3 to TRBJ1-5; possibly TRBD1 for D (5 bases). The germline CDR1 and CDR2 sequences are ENHRY and SYGVKD. Between the trimmed V and J ends, which lost 3 bases and 0 bases, there was a span of 9 bases. This CDR3 region has 15 residues. The DNA of the CDR3 is TGTGCCATCAGTGAAGCCGGGGGTAGCAATCAGCCCCAGCATTTT. Protein: CAISEAGGSNQPQHF.

J is TRBJ2-7 and V is TRBV15, with TRBD2 matching over 7 bases. Germline-derived CDR1 and CDR2 are LNHNV and YYDKDF (reference sequence). V was pared by 0 bases and J by 6 bases, with 11 bases of the junction left unmatched. This CDR3 region has 16 residues. In nucleotides, the CDR3 is TGTGCCACCAGCAGAGATTCCCCCGCGGGAGTAGCCGAGCAGTACTTC. Translating gives CATSRDSPAGVAEQYF. The whole variable domain, remainder taken from reference TRBV15 and TRBJ2-7, is DAMVIQNPRYQVTQFGKPVTLSCSQTLNHNVMYWYQQKSSQAPKLLFHYYDKDFNNEADTPDNFQSRRPNTSFCFLDIRSPGLGDTAMYLCATSRDSPAGVAEQYFGPGTRLTVT.

This chain links TRBV18 with TRBJ2-7; no clear D gene. Per the germline V gene, CDR1 is KGHSH and CDR2 is LQKENI. With 4 bases removed from V and 2 bases from J, the gap between germline ends came to 18 bases. CDR3 length equals 16 residues. In DNA form, the CDR3 reads TGTGCCAGCTCACTATTCGAACCGGGTGTAACCTACGAGCAGTACTTC. Translated, it gives CASSLFEPGVTYEQYF.

This chain uses TRBV6-4 with TRBJ2-2; 8 positions match TRBD2. The CDR3 contains 17 residues. The germline V gene has CDR1 MRHNA and CDR2 SNTAGT. V lost 3 bases and J lost 7; bases outside the gene matches: 13. In DNA form, the CDR3 reads TGTGCCAGCAGTGAAAGGCCAGCGGGGGATTTCAGCGGGGAGCTGTTTTTT. It translates to CASSERPAGDFSGELFF.

This rearrangement joins TRBV2 to TRBJ1-1; 10 bases map to TRBD1. Germline-derived CDR1 and CDR2 are SNHLY and FYNNEI. V lost 6 bases to trimming and J lost 3 bases; unmatched junction nucleotides: 16. The CDR3 is 18 residues long. CDR3 protein: CASSTDRDRGQVHTEAFF. As DNA, the CDR3 is TGTGCCAGCAGCACCGACCGGGACAGGGGCCAAGTTCACACTGAAGCTTTCTTT.

The chain employs TRBV2 and TRBJ2-7, with D possibly matching TRBD2 (6 bases). V lost 5 bases and J 4 bases, leaving 6 bases between the germline ends. The CDR3 is made up of 11 amino acids. CDR1 SNHLY and CDR2 FYNNEI come from the germline V gene. The CDR3 reads CASSREYEQYF. The CDR3 DNA sequence: TGTGCCAGCAGTCGGGAGTACGAGCAGTACTTC.

This chain links TRBV11-2 with TRBJ2-1; 10 bases agree with TRBD2. The germline gives CDR1 SGHAT, CDR2 FQNNGV. This CDR3 is 15 amino acids long. Germline trimming cut 3 bases from V and 6 bases from J; bases unmatched to any gene: 5. The CDR3 bases are TGTGCCAGCAGCTTCTCTAGCGGGAGTGGCAATGAGCAGTTCTTC. Its translation: CASSFSSGSGNEQFF.